This entry lists 29 T cell receptor beta chains sequenced from one sample in a study of PD-L1 blockade in urothelial cancer. TCRdb keeps only in-frame clones here, not all; method: immunoSEQ multiplex PCR. The top ten hold roughly 8.8% of the sample, which has 48,000 or so clones, 65% to 85% seen once. Time point described: peripheral blood 6 weeks after treatment start. The starting material was PBMCs, obtained around atezolizumab (anti-PD-L1) treatment. The receptor source for this set is a man aged 65-85 years with urothelial cancer.

The V and J genes are TRBV2 and TRBJ2-1, with 12 nucleotides matching TRBD2. Unmatched junction bases numbered 4, after V lost 4 bases and J lost 6 bases. CDR1 and CDR2 from the germline V gene are SNHLY and FYNNEI. The CDR3 contains 15 residues. As DNA, the CDR3 is TGTGCCAGCAGTGCCCTAGCGGGAGGGGGCAATGAGCAGTTCTTC. It yields the protein CASSALAGGGNEQFF.

This sequence joins TRBV29-1 and TRBJ2-3; 11 nucleotides line up with TRBD1. CDR3 length: 18 amino acids. The junction had 11 bases not matched to a gene; V was cut back by 2 bases and J by 1 base. Germline CDR1 and CDR2: SQVTM and ANQGSEA. The CDR3 sequence: CSVETPGQGAVGTDTQYF. CDR3 coding DNA: TGCAGCGTTGAAACCCCCGGACAGGGGGCAGTGGGCACAGATACGCAGTATTTT.

The V gene is TRBV18, the J gene TRBJ2-7, with 10 bases aligning to TRBD2. Per the germline V gene, CDR1 is KGHSH and CDR2 is LQKENI. The CDR3 is 16 amino acids. After removal of 0 bases from V and 7 bases from J, the junction contained 9 bases not matched to a gene. This CDR3 is CASSPPGLAGVSEQYF. The CDR3 coding sequence is TGTGCCAGCTCACCACCAGGGCTAGCGGGAGTGTCAGAGCAGTACTTC. The whole variable domain, filled in from reference TRBV18 and TRBJ2-7, reads NAGVMQNPRHLVRRRGQEARLRCSPMKGHSHVYWYRQLPEEGLKFMVYLQKENIIDESGMPKERFSAEFPKEGPSILRIQQVVRGDSAAYFCASSPPGLAGVSEQYFGPGTRLTVT.

This clone was detected only a few times. The V gene is TRBV7-9, the J gene TRBJ2-2; 9 bases fit TRBD2. Germline V gene sequence: CDR1 SEHNR, CDR2 FQNEAQ (reference sequence). The CDR3 loop spans 14 amino acids. Trimming removed 11 bases from V and 0 bases from J; junction bases left unmatched: 4. The CDR3 reads CAGTSSSNTGELFF. The CDR3 bases are TGTGCCGGGACTAGCTCGTCGAACACCGGGGAGCTGTTTTTT.

V is TRBV5-1 and J is TRBJ1-2; 9 bases are a match to TRBD1. CDR1 SGHRS and CDR2 YFSETQ come from the germline V gene. The CDR3 totals 16 residues. V lost 6 bases to trimming and J lost 4 bases; unmatched junction nucleotides: 13. CDR3 residues: CASTLEAGQGSYGYTF. The CDR3 nucleotides are TGCGCCAGCACTTTGGAGGCGGGACAGGGTTCCTATGGCTACACCTTC.

This chain links TRBV19 with TRBJ1-4; D possibly corresponds to TRBD1 (6 bases). This CDR3 is built from 14 residues. Germline V CDR1 and CDR2: LNHDA, SQIVND (reference sequence). V lost 4 bases, J lost 6 bases, and 12 bases lay in between. The CDR3 loop reads CASSTGDADEKLFF. The CDR3 coding sequence is TGTGCCAGTAGTACAGGGGACGCAGATGAAAAACTGTTTTTT.

This clone was counted ten times or more. The CDR3 spells CASSLRGGYGYTF. DNA of the CDR3: TGTGCCAGCAGTTTAAGAGGGGGCTATGGCTACACCTTC. The chain uses TRBV28 and TRBJ1-2; TRBD1 is a possible D gene (6 bases). The CDR3 consists of 13 residues. Germline V gene data show CDR1 as MDHEN and CDR2 as SYDVKM. Trimming pared 2 bases from V and 4 bases from J, leaving 8 bases between.

J is TRBJ2-3 and V is TRBV30; tentative D call: TRBD2 (5 bases). V lost 0 bases, J lost 4 bases, and 8 bases lay in between. CDR1 is GTSNPN, CDR2 SVGIG, per germline (reference sequence). This CDR3 has 13 amino acids. The CDR3 sequence: CAWSVHGADTQYF. CDR3 coding DNA: TGTGCCTGGAGTGTACACGGGGCAGATACGCAGTATTTT.

This clone has more than one count but fewer than ten. The rearrangement links TRBV28 to TRBJ1-1, with TRBD1 matching over 9 bases. Germline trimming cut 6 bases from V and 5 bases from J; bases unmatched to any gene: 10. Germline lookup yields CDR1 MDHEN and CDR2 SYDVKM. The CDR3 sequence is 15 residues long. CDR3: CASRHTDRGRTEAFF. CDR3 DNA: TGTGCCAGCAGGCATACGGACAGGGGACGGACTGAAGCTTTCTTT.

In this sample, this clone turned up a few times. The chain carries TRBV30 and TRBJ1-2; D possibly corresponds to TRBD1 (5 bases). Germline V lookup: CDR1 GTSNPN, CDR2 SVGIG (reference sequence). The V end was cut by 0 bases, the J end by 5 bases, with 10 bases between. This CDR3 has 13 residues. The CDR3 bases are TGTGCCTGGAGTGTAAGGGGATTGTATGGCTACACCTTC. Translated: CAWSVRGLYGYTF.

V is TRBV10-1 and J is TRBJ2-1, with 10 bases lining up with TRBD2. The length of the CDR3 is 15 residues. CDR1 is WNHNN and CDR2 is SYGVQD in the germline V gene (reference sequence). V shed 4 bases and J 4 bases; nucleotides not matched to a gene: 4. CDR3 coding DNA: TGCGCCAGCAGTGTCGGACTAGCGGTTTACAATGAGCAGTTCTTC. Its translation is CASSVGLAVYNEQFF.

The chain is built from TRBV2 and TRBJ2-7; 7 bases fit TRBD1. The germline V gene encodes CDR1 SNHLY and CDR2 FYNNEI. The CDR3 covers 14 residues. V shed 7 bases, J shed 1 base, and the junction held 7 bases outside the gene matches. As DNA, the CDR3 is TGTGCCAGCATACTTCCGACAGGGTCCTACGAGCAGTACTTC. Its protein product is CASILPTGSYEQYF.

This chain connects TRBV5-1 to TRBJ2-7; D ambiguous. V was trimmed by 0 bases and J by 7 bases, leaving 11 bases between them. CDR3 length: 13 amino acids. Germline V gene data show CDR1 as SGHRS and CDR2 as YFSETQ. CDR3 bases: TGCGCCAGCAGCTTGGACCTTGCGAGGGAGCAGTACTTC. Translation: CASSLDLAREQYF.

V usage is TRBV27 and J usage is TRBJ1-2; TRBD1 is a possible D gene (6 bases). V was shortened by 5 bases and J by 0 bases, with 19 bases between the two germline ends. Germline V gives CDR1 MNHEY, CDR2 SMNVEV (reference sequence). The CDR3 consists of 17 residues. DNA of the CDR3: TGTGCCAGCAGTGACAGAACCCGGGACACCGCTAACTATGGCTACACCTTC. It encodes CASSDRTRDTANYGYTF.

This clone was counted only a few times. The rearrangement links TRBV6-4 to TRBJ2-2; D uncertain. This CDR3 has 14 residues. CDR1 and CDR2 from the germline V gene are MRHNA and SNTAGT. Trimming pared 4 bases from V and 0 bases from J, leaving 6 bases between. Here the CDR3 reads CASSVGTNTGELFF. The CDR3, as DNA: TGTGCCAGCAGTGTGGGCACGAACACCGGGGAGCTGTTTTTT.

This chain uses TRBV7-9 with TRBJ1-2, with D unclear. The CDR3 has 15 residues. CDR1 is SEHNR, CDR2 FQNEAQ, per germline (reference sequence). The ends were cut back, 5 bases at V and 4 bases at J, with 17 bases in the middle. The CDR3 bases are TGTGCCAGCAGCCCCATGCTGGGAGGTAGCTATGGCTACACCTTC. This translates into CASSPMLGGSYGYTF.

By share of the sample, this clone is medium-sized (0.01 to 0.1%). The gene calls are TRBV11-2 and TRBJ2-1, with 16 bases aligning to TRBD2. CDR3 length: 18 residues. Per germline, CDR1 SGHAT and CDR2 FQNNGV. The ends lost 5 bases at V and 6 bases at J; junction bases unmatched: 10. The CDR3 reads CASSPGTSGRVFSNEQFF. In DNA form, the CDR3 reads TGTGCCAGCAGCCCCGGGACTAGCGGGAGGGTTTTTTCCAATGAGCAGTTCTTC.

This clone was counted a single time. This chain uses TRBV19 with TRBJ2-5; 9 bases align to TRBD1. There are 15 residues in the CDR3. Unmatched junction bases numbered 9, after V lost 5 bases and J lost 5 bases. Germline lookup yields CDR1 LNHDA and CDR2 SQIVND (reference sequence). In DNA form, the CDR3 reads TGTGCCAGTAGTGGCAGACAGGGGGAGAGGGAGACCCAGTACTTC. As protein: CASSGRQGERETQYF.

V is TRBV5-1 and J is TRBJ2-2; TRBD1 agrees at 7 bases. V lost 4 bases, J lost 11 bases, and 11 bases stayed unmatched. Germline V CDR1 and CDR2: SGHRS, YFSETQ. The CDR3 contains 14 residues. The CDR3 here is CASSRDSAGRELFF. CDR3 coding DNA: TGCGCCAGCAGCCGGGACAGTGCTGGACGAGAGCTGTTTTTT.

The chain has TRBV19 and TRBJ2-1, with 9 bases fitting TRBD2. Germline assignment: CDR1 LNHDA and CDR2 SQIVND (reference sequence). This CDR3 contains 15 residues. V lost 3 bases, J lost 5 bases, and 5 bases stayed unmatched. CDR3 region: CASSMREGPHNEQFF. In nucleotides, the CDR3 is TGTGCCAGTAGTATGCGGGAGGGCCCGCACAATGAGCAGTTCTTC.

This chain links TRBV11-3 with TRBJ2-3; D not certain. V lost 1 base, J lost 6 bases, and 8 bases lay in between. The CDR3 is 13 residues long. The germline CDR1 and CDR2 sequences are SGHNT and YENEEA. CDR3 protein: CASSLGERDTQYF. CDR3 coding DNA: TGTGCCAGCAGCTTAGGAGAACGGGATACGCAGTATTTT.

This clone was seen only a few times. The chain is built from TRBV4-2 and TRBJ2-7, with 11 bases that match TRBD2. CDR3 length: 14 residues. V lost 4 bases, J lost 2 bases, and 1 base stayed unmatched. Germline V gene lookup returns CDR1 LGHNA and CDR2 YNFKEQ. The CDR3 nucleotides are TGTGCCAGCAGCCCGGGACTAGCGGCCTACGAGCAGTACTTC. Protein: CASSPGLAAYEQYF.

This chain connects TRBV28 to TRBJ2-7, with D possibly being TRBD1 (6 bases). The CDR3 sequence is 13 residues long. The ends were cut back, 7 bases at V and 2 bases at J, with 12 bases in the middle. Germline assignment: CDR1 MDHEN and CDR2 SYDVKM. DNA of the CDR3: TGTGCCAGCATCCCAGGGGCTACCTACGAGCAGTACTTC. It specifies CASIPGATYEQYF.

J is TRBJ2-2 and V is TRBV5-1, with TRBD2 matching 9 bases. The junction had 1 base not matched to a gene; V was cut back by 4 bases and J by 0 bases. From germline, CDR1 is SGHRS and CDR2 YFSETQ. This CDR3 comprises 15 residues. CDR3 residues: CASSRLAANTGELFF. The CDR3 DNA sequence: TGCGCCAGCAGCAGACTAGCGGCGAACACCGGGGAGCTGTTTTTT.

The rearrangement joins TRBV10-3 to TRBJ2-5; D is unclear. V was shortened by 4 bases and J by 3 bases, with 6 bases between the two germline ends. CDR3 length equals 12 residues. Germline loops: CDR1 ENHRY, CDR2 SYGVKD. The CDR3 DNA reads as TGTGCCATCAGTGGAGCCGAAGAGACCCAGTACTTC. Translated, it gives CAISGAEETQYF.

V gene TRBV28 combines with J gene TRBJ2-7, with 9 bases identical to TRBD2. From germline, CDR1 is MDHEN and CDR2 SYDVKM. After removal of 3 bases from V and 0 bases from J, the junction contained 6 bases not matched to a gene. The CDR3 has 16 amino acids. This CDR3 is CASSFRGGESSYEQYF. CDR3 coding DNA: TGTGCCAGCAGTTTTCGCGGGGGGGAAAGCTCCTACGAGCAGTACTTC.

The chain couples TRBV23-1 to TRBJ2-5, with 8 nucleotides matching TRBD2. TRBV23-1 is an open reading frame whose function is uncertain. V was pared by 4 bases and J by 2 bases, with 3 bases of the junction left unmatched. The CDR3 covers 14 residues. The CDR3 sequence: CASSRSGTQETQYF. In DNA, the CDR3 is TGCGCCAGCAGTCGTAGCGGGACTCAAGAGACCCAGTACTTC.

The CDR3 region is CASSLEPGLDEQFF. Here the CDR3 DNA reads TGCGCCAGCAGCTTGGAGCCAGGGTTAGATGAGCAGTTCTTC. The chain uses TRBV5-1 and TRBJ2-1; weak D call: TRBD1 (5 bases). Trimming took 0 bases from V and 8 from J, leaving 12 bases between them. The CDR3 runs 14 residues. In germline, CDR1 is SGHRS, CDR2 YFSETQ. Supplemented by reference TRBV5-1 and TRBJ2-1, the full variable domain reads KAGVTQTPRYLIKTRGQQVTLSCSPISGHRSVSWYQQTPGQGLQFLFEYFSETQRNKGNFPGRFSGRQFSNSRSEMNVSTLELGDSALYLCASSLEPGLDEQFFGPGTRLTVL.

This chain connects TRBV5-1 to TRBJ1-2; D perhaps matches TRBD1 (5 bases). The germline V gene encodes CDR1 SGHRS and CDR2 YFSETQ. The CDR3 consists of 14 residues. V was pared by 2 bases and J by 2 bases, with 10 bases between. CDR3 residues: CASSFGGSNYGYTF. CDR3 bases: TGCGCCAGCAGCTTTGGGGGGTCGAACTATGGCTACACCTTC.